This TCR beta chain was identified in a study of identical twins. The CDR3 extends over 14 amino acids. J lost 1 base, V lost 5 bases, and 2 bases had no gene match. From germline, CDR1 is MNHNS and CDR2 SASEGT. The donors were all healthy and Caucasian. Study findings and constraints: These conclusions were based on statistical analysis (cross-sectional, not following the same donors).

About this clonotype: Its target is not known.

MiXCR, run by TCRdb on the 5' RACE reads, gives a single entry per CDR3 protein. The sample carries about 240,000 distinct CDR3 sequences, about 10% recorded once. The chain combines TRBV6-1 with TRBJ2-3, with TRBD1 identical over 8 bases. Sequencing input: memory T cells sorted from blood. This TCR was sampled from a man in his forties or fifties in good health. As DNA, the CDR3 is TGTGCCAGCAGTCGACAGGGGCGCACAGATACGCAGTATTTT. It encodes CASSRQGRTDTQYF.